The 26 T cell receptor beta chains presented below share a single source sample, sequenced in a study of blood T cell repertoires in COVID-19 (dated by TCRdb to the early 2020s). The library was generated by the immunoSEQ multiplex PCR assay. What TCRdb holds here is the immuneACCESS table cut down to in-frame rearrangements. Part of the clones is not present; checked against another copy, under half of the missing clones reflect an unresolved V gene, and the others are unexplained. For this sample the table gives 400,000 to 550,000 clones, of which 70% to 90% were detected only once. The top ten clones comprise nearly 2% of the sample. Material: PBMCs or T cells enriched from blood (not recorded which). These receptor sequences come from a woman under 30 with acute COVID-19.

The chain links TRBV19 to TRBJ1-1; 8 bases match TRBD1. The germline V gene encodes CDR1 LNHDA and CDR2 SQIVND (reference sequence). The J segment lost 0 bases and the V segment lost 5 bases, leaving 5 bases of the junction unmatched. The CDR3 length is 15 residues. The CDR3 DNA reads as TGTGCCAGTAGTGCCAGGACAGGGATGAACACTGAAGCTTTCTTT. Encoded protein: CASSARTGMNTEAFF.

The chain combines TRBV7-2 with TRBJ2-1, with 9 positions matching TRBD2. CDR1 and CDR2 (germline): SGHTA, FQGNSA. Losses at the gene ends were 5 bases for V and 10 bases for J; bases not matched to a gene: 15. CDR3 length: 16 amino acids. CDR3 residues: CASSPAGREGLGEQFF. For the CDR3, the DNA is TGTGCCAGCAGCCCGGCTGGGCGGGAGGGCCTGGGGGAGCAGTTCTTC.

Note on this clone: Other DNA sequences from this sample encode an identical CDR3 as well. The chain has TRBV15 and TRBJ2-7; 10 nucleotides align to TRBD1. The CDR3 runs to 13 residues. V shed 5 bases and J 7 bases; nucleotides not matched to a gene: 5. CDR1 is LNHNV and CDR2 is YYDKDF in the germline V gene (reference sequence). CDR3 in DNA: TGTGCCACCAGCCGGGACAGGGGACGGGAGCAGTACTTC. This encodes CATSRDRGREQYF.

In its sample, this clone was seen once. This chain uses TRBV12-2 with TRBJ2-1; TRBD2, the table's D call, lacks a check against the DNA. TRBV12-2 is described as a pseudogene. This CDR3 has 17 residues. CDR3 protein: CASRRDRRASRYREQFF. CDR3 nucleotide sequence: TGTGCAAGTCGCCGCGATAGGAGGGCCTCCAGGTACCGCGAGCAGTTCTTC.

The chain links TRBV25-1 to TRBJ1-1, with TRBD1 as a possible D gene (6 bases). Germline CDR1 MGHDK, CDR2 SYGVNS. The CDR3 length is 17 residues. Trimming stripped 6 bases from V and 5 bases from J, with 25 bases between. CDR3 protein: CASSLPPGQLDLTEAFF. In DNA form, the CDR3 reads TGTGCCAGCAGCTTACCTCCCGGACAGCTGGACTTGACTGAAGCTTTCTTT.

For the CDR3, the DNA is TGTGCCAGCAGTTTCCAGGGGGCCTCTGAAGCTTTCTTT. This encodes CASSFQGASEAFF. V gene TRBV28 combines with J gene TRBJ1-1; TRBD1 matches 8 bases. The V gene's germline CDR1 is MDHEN and CDR2 SYDVKM. Trimming took 3 bases from V and 6 from J; bases not matched to a gene: 3. There are 13 residues in the CDR3.

The CDR3 sequence: CASSIWGDAEAFF. In DNA, the CDR3 is TGTGCCAGTAGTATATGGGGGGACGCTGAAGCTTTCTTT. This chain links TRBV19 with TRBJ1-1, with D possibly matching TRBD1 (5 bases). CDR3 length equals 13 residues. From germline, CDR1 is LNHDA and CDR2 SQIVND (reference sequence). V lost 2 bases to trimming and J lost 6 bases, with 10 bases between them.

With respect to this clone: The junction and the germline gene differ at one end; a read error may be behind it. The chain carries TRBV18 and TRBJ1-5; no firm D call. The germline V gene has CDR1 KGHSH and CDR2 LQKENI. The CDR3 is 13 amino acids. DNA for the CDR3: TGTGCCAGCTCACCACGTAGCGATCAGCCCCAGCATTTT. Residues: CASSPRSDQPQHF.

This clone was picked up one time. The chain couples TRBV7-2 to TRBJ2-7; 11 nucleotides align to TRBD1. V dropped 6 bases and J dropped 6; count of bases not matched to a gene: 4. Germline CDR1 is SGHTA and CDR2 is FQGNSA. The length of the CDR3 is 13 residues. The CDR3 spells CASRPGTGGEQYF. CDR3 DNA sequence: TGTGCCAGCAGACCTGGGACAGGGGGCGAGCAGTACTTC.

The V and J genes are TRBV11-2 and TRBJ1-1, with D perhaps matching TRBD1 (5 bases). The CDR3 is 14 amino acids. The V gene lost 1 base and the J gene lost 3 bases, with 9 bases spanning the gap. CDR1 and CDR2 (germline): SGHAT, FQNNGV. CDR3 sequence (DNA): TGTGCCAGCAGCTTAGTCCAGGGCGACACTGAAGCTTTCTTT. It yields the protein CASSLVQGDTEAFF.

The rearrangement uses TRBV2 and TRBJ2-5; 15 positions match TRBD2. The J segment lost 4 bases and the V segment lost 7 bases, leaving 7 bases of the junction unmatched. CDR3 size: 16 residues. Germline V gene data show CDR1 as SNHLY and CDR2 as FYNNEI. CDR3 residues: CASTLGTSGRSETQYF. As DNA, the CDR3 is TGTGCCAGCACCCTCGGGACTAGCGGGAGGTCAGAGACCCAGTACTTC.

The chain combines TRBV5-1 with TRBJ2-5, with TRBD2 matching 9 bases. This CDR3 has 15 residues. J lost 5 bases, V lost 4 bases, and 9 bases had no gene match. Germline V gene lookup returns CDR1 SGHRS and CDR2 YFSETQ. The CDR3 sequence is CASSPRTSATETQYF. The CDR3 DNA follows: TGCGCCAGCAGCCCGCGGACTAGCGCGACGGAGACCCAGTACTTC.

About this clone itself: This sample includes further DNA sequences coding for the same CDR3. The chain combines TRBV27 with TRBJ2-3, with D hard to call. V was trimmed by 4 bases and J by 3 bases, leaving 8 bases between them. Germline V lookup: CDR1 MNHEY, CDR2 SMNVEV (reference sequence). There are 13 residues in the CDR3. CDR3 loop: CASSWASTDTQYF. The CDR3 nucleotides are TGTGCCAGCAGTTGGGCCTCGACAGATACGCAGTATTTT.

The chain combines TRBV6-6 with TRBJ1-5; TRBD1 matches at 7 bases. The germline V gene has CDR1 MNHNY and CDR2 SVGAGI (reference sequence). This CDR3 spans 13 amino acids. Germline trimming cut 5 bases from V and 8 bases from J; bases unmatched to any gene: 6. The CDR3: CASSHRGGEPQHF. In DNA form, the CDR3 reads TGTGCCAGCAGTCACAGGGGAGGAGAGCCCCAGCATTTT.

The V call is TRBV19, the J call TRBJ1-5, with 8 bases aligning to TRBD1. J gave up 6 bases and V 1 base, and 5 bases lay outside the gene matches. Germline V CDR1 and CDR2: LNHDA, SQIVND (reference sequence). The CDR3 has 15 amino acids. The CDR3 DNA reads TGTGCCAGTAGTATAGTACGGGACAGGAGTCAGCCCCAGCATTTT. Amino acids: CASSIVRDRSQPQHF.

This clone was detected only a few times. The V call is TRBV15, the J call TRBJ1-3; 7 bases match TRBD1. V was clipped by 3 bases and J by 8 bases; unmatched bases: 28. CDR1 and CDR2 from the germline V gene are LNHNV and YYDKDF (reference sequence). CDR3 size: 21 residues. Here the CDR3 DNA reads TGTGCCACCAGCAGTATGGAGTGGCAGGGGGAAAGAGGATGGGGAAAGGACACCATATATTTT. Amino acid sequence: CATSSMEWQGERGWGKDTIYF.

This chain joins TRBV19 and TRBJ1-2, with D possibly TRBD1 on 6 matching bases. CDR1 is LNHDA and CDR2 is SQIVND in the germline V gene (reference sequence). Trimming removed 6 bases from V and 6 bases from J, with 17 bases in between. The CDR3 sequence is 14 residues long. The CDR3 loop reads CASSSGTPYNGYTF. The DNA of the CDR3 is TGTGCCAGTAGCTCAGGGACACCCTACAATGGCTACACCTTC.

This rearrangement joins TRBV14 to TRBJ2-1; 11 positions agree with TRBD2. CDR1 is SGHDN and CDR2 is FVKESK in the germline V gene. V gave up 5 bases and J gave up 7 bases; unmatched junction bases: 7. This CDR3 has 15 amino acids. The CDR3 DNA is TGTGCCAGCAGCGAAATAGCGGGAGGGAGGAATGAGCAGTTCTTC. Residues: CASSEIAGGRNEQFF.

The rearrangement links TRBV7-9 to TRBJ2-2; 8 bases line up with TRBD2. Germline CDR1 SEHNR, CDR2 FQNEAQ (reference sequence). J was trimmed by 5 bases and V by 5 bases; bases with no gene match: 7. The CDR3 runs 15 residues. The CDR3 region is CASSPSGSLTGELFF. The CDR3 DNA reads as TGTGCCAGCAGCCCTAGCGGGTCTTTAACCGGGGAGCTGTTTTTT.

The table lists this clone with a few counts. The chain uses TRBV6-2 or TRBV6-3 and TRBJ2-1; 8 positions match TRBD1. Germline CDR1 and CDR2: MNHEY and SVGEGT. V lost 0 bases and J lost 2; bases outside the gene matches: 3. The CDR3 spans 16 residues. The CDR3 coding sequence is TGTGCCAGCAGTTACTCGCCGGGACAGGCCTACAATGAGCAGTTCTTC. Translated, it gives CASSYSPGQAYNEQFF.

The chain combines TRBV18 with TRBJ2-3; TRBD2 aligns across 10 bases. Germline CDR1 reads KGHSH; CDR2 reads LQKENI. V was pared by 6 bases and J by 6 bases, with 9 bases of the junction left unmatched. The length of the CDR3 is 15 residues. The DNA for the CDR3 is TGTGCCAGCTCGCTATTAGCGGGGGGTTCGGATACGCAGTATTTT. Encoded protein: CASSLLAGGSDTQYF.

V gene TRBV28 combines with J gene TRBJ1-3; D is undetermined. Trimming removed 7 bases from V and 7 bases from J, with 8 bases in between. The germline CDR1 and CDR2 sequences are MDHEN and SYDVKM. The CDR3 is made up of 11 amino acids. CDR3 coding DNA: TGTGCCAGCACCCCCGGGAACACCATATATTTT. It is translated as CASTPGNTIYF.

This clone was picked up a small number of times. The chain uses TRBV5-8 and TRBJ2-5, with 12 nucleotides matching TRBD1. From germline, CDR1 is SGHTS and CDR2 YDEGEE. The CDR3 has 16 amino acids. J gave up 5 bases and V 4 bases, and 9 bases lay outside the gene matches. As DNA, the CDR3 is TGTGCCAGCAGCCCGGGACAGGGGGCTTTTAGGGAGACCCAGTACTTC. As protein: CASSPGQGAFRETQYF.

V usage is TRBV30 and J usage is TRBJ2-3; D is perhaps TRBD1 (5 bases). Trimming removed 1 base from V and 4 bases from J, with 18 bases in between. The CDR3 covers 16 residues. In germline, CDR1 is GTSNPN, CDR2 SVGIG (reference sequence). The DNA of the CDR3 is TGTGCCTGGAGTGGAAAGGGGCCCGTCGAGTCAGATACGCAGTATTTT. Protein sequence: CAWSGKGPVESDTQYF.

This clone turned up a few times. V gene TRBV4-1 combines with J gene TRBJ1-2, with D tentatively TRBD1 (6 bases). Germline V gives CDR1 MGHRA, CDR2 YSYEKL. V gave up 2 bases and J gave up 4 bases, with 23 bases separating them. The length of the CDR3 is 18 residues. Here the CDR3 DNA reads TGCGCCAGCAGCCAATATATATTGGGACAATCAAAGGGCTATGGCTACACCTTC. Its protein is CASSQYILGQSKGYGYTF.

The chain has TRBV4-3 and TRBJ2-2; D is possibly TRBD2 (6 bases). This CDR3 spans 15 amino acids. The V and J ends lost 2 bases and 5 bases respectively, with 12 bases between them. Germline V gene sequence: CDR1 LGHNA, CDR2 YSLEER. The CDR3 spells CASSQHLAPTGELFF. The CDR3 DNA reads as TGCGCCAGCAGCCAACACCTAGCGCCGACCGGGGAGCTGTTTTTT.